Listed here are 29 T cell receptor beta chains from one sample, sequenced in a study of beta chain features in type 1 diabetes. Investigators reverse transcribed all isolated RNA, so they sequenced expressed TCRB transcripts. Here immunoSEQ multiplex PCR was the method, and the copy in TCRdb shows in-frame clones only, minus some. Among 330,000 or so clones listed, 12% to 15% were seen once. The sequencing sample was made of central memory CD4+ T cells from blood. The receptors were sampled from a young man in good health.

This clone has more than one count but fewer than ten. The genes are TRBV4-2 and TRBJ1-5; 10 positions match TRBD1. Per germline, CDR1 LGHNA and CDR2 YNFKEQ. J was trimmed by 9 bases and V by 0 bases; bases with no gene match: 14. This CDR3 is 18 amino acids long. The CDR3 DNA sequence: TGTGCCAGCAGCCAAGACGAACGCGCCCAGGACAGGGGGGCGCCCCAGCATTTT. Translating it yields CASSQDERAQDRGAPQHF.

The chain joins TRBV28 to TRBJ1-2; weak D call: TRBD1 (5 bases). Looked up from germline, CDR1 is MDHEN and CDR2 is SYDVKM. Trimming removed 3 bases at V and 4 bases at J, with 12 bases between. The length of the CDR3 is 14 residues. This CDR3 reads CASSFGAGLYGYTF. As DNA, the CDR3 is TGTGCCAGCAGTTTTGGGGCAGGGCTCTATGGCTACACCTTC.

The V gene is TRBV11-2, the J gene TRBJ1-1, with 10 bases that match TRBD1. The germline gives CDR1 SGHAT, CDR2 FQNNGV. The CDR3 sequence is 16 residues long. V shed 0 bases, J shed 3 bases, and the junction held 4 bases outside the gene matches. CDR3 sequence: CASSLDRDRGDTEAFF. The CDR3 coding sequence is TGTGCCAGCAGCTTAGATCGGGACAGGGGAGACACTGAAGCTTTCTTT.

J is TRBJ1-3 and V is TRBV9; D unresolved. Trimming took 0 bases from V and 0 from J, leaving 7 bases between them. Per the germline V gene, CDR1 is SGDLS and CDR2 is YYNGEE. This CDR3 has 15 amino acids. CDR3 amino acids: CASSVAADSGNTIYF. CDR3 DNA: TGTGCCAGCAGCGTAGCGGCAGACTCTGGAAACACCATATATTTT.

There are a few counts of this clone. CDR3 amino acids: CASSEIGGEQFF. CDR3 bases: TGTGCCAGCAGTGAAATTGGGGGTGAGCAGTTCTTC. The chain has TRBV6-1 and TRBJ2-1; D is possibly TRBD1 or TRBD2 (5 bases each). CDR3 length: 12 amino acids. Deletions cut 2 bases from V and 9 bases from J, with 8 bases between. Germline loops: CDR1 MNHNS, CDR2 SASEGT.

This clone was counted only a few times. DNA of the CDR3: TGTGCCATCAGTGAGACTAGCGGAACTTACAATGAGCAGTTCTTC. Translated, it gives CAISETSGTYNEQFF. The chain links TRBV10-3 to TRBJ2-1, with TRBD2 matching over 8 bases. The V segment lost 2 bases and the J segment 4 bases; nucleotides outside the gene matches: 4. This CDR3 region has 15 residues. Germline V gene sequence: CDR1 ENHRY, CDR2 SYGVKD.

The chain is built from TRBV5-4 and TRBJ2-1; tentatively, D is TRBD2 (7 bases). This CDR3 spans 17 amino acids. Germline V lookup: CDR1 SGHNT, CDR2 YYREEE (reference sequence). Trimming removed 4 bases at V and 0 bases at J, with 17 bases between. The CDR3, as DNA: TGTGCCAGCAGCACGGGGGGACATTTAAGCTCCTACAATGAGCAGTTCTTC. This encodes CASSTGGHLSSYNEQFF.

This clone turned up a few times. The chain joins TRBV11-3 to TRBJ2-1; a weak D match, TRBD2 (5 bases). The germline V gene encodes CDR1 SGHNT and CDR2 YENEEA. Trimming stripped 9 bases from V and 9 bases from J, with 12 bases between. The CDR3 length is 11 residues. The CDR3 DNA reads TGTGCCAGTCCTCCAGGAGGTGAGCAGTTCTTC. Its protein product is CASPPGGEQFF.

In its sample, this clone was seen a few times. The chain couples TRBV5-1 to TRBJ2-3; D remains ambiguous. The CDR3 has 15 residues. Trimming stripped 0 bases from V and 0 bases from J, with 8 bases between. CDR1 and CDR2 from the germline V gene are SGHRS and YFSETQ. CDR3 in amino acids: CASSLEMLSTDTQYF. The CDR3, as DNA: TGCGCCAGCAGCTTGGAGATGTTGAGCACAGATACGCAGTATTTT.

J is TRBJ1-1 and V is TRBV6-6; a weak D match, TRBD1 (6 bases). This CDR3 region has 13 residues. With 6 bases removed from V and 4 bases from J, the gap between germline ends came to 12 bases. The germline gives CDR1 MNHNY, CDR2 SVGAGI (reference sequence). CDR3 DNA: TGTGCCAGCAGAAAAACAGGGTTCACTGAAGCTTTCTTT. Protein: CASRKTGFTEAFF.

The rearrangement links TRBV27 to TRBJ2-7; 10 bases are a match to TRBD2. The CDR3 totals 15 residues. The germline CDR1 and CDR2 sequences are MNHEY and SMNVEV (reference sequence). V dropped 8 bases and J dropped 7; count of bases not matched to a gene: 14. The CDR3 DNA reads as TGTGCCAGCGGGCCAGCGGGAGGGTGGTCTGGGGAGCAGTACGTC. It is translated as CASGPAGGWSGEQYV.

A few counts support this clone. The CDR3 DNA reads TGTGCCAGTGCTATAAGGACAGGGATCGGCTATGGCTACACCTTC. Translating it yields CASAIRTGIGYGYTF. This rearrangement joins TRBV2 to TRBJ1-2; 8 bases agree with TRBD1. CDR3 length equals 15 residues. With V trimmed by 9 bases and J by 4 bases, 13 bases remained unmatched. The germline V gene encodes CDR1 SNHLY and CDR2 FYNNEI. The full variable domain, its missing parts supplied by reference TRBV2 and TRBJ1-2, is EPEVTQTPSHQVTQMGQEVILRCVPISNHLYFYWYRQILGQKVEFLVSFYNNEISEKSEIFDDQFSVERPDGSNFTLKIRSTKLEDSAMYFCASAIRTGIGYGYTFGSGTRLTVV.

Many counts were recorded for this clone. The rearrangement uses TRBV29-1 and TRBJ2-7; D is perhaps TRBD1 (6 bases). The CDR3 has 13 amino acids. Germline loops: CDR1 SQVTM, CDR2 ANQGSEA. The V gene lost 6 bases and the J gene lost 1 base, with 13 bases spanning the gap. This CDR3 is CSVPGQFSYEQYF. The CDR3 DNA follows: TGCAGCGTCCCCGGACAGTTTTCCTACGAGCAGTACTTC.

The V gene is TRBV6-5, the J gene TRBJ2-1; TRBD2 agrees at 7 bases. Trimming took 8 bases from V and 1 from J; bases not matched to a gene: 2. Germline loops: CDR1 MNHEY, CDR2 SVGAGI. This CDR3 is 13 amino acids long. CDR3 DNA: TGTGCCAGCGGGAGGGGTTCCTACAATGAGCAGTTCTTC. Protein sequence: CASGRGSYNEQFF.

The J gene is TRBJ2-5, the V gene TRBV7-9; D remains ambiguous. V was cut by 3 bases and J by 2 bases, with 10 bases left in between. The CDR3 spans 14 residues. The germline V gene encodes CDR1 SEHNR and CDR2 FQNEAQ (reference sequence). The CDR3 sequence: CASSFHRLQETQYF. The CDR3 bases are TGTGCCAGCAGCTTCCATCGTCTACAAGAGACCCAGTACTTC.

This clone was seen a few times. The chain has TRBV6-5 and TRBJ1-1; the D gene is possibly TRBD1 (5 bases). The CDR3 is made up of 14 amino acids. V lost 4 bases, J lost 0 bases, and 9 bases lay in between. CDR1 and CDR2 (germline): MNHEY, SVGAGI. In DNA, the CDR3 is TGTGCCAGCAGTTCCCCAGGGCTGAACACTGAAGCTTTCTTT. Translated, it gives CASSSPGLNTEAFF.

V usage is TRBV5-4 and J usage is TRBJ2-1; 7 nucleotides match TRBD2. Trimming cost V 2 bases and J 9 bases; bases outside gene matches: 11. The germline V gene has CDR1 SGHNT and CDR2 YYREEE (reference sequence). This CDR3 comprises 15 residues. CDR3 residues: CASSFGLESVIEQFF. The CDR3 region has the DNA TGTGCCAGCAGCTTCGGACTAGAATCTGTGATTGAGCAGTTCTTC.

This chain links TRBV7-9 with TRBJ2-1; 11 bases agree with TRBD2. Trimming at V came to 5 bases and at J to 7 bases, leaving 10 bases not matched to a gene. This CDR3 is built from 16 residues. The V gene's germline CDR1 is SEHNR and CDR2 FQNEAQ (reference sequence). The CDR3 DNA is TGTGCCAGCAGCCTCAGTGCGGCTAGCGGGAGGAATGAGCAGTTCTTC. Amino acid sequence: CASSLSAASGRNEQFF.

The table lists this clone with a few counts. This CDR3 is CASSEAAISPLAKNIQYF. The CDR3 DNA is TGTGCCAGCAGTGAAGCGGCAATCTCTCCTCTAGCCAAAAACATTCAGTACTTC. The chain joins TRBV6-1 to TRBJ2-4; D is uncertain. The CDR3 sequence is 18 residues long. Germline lookup yields CDR1 MNHNS and CDR2 SASEGT. Trimming pared 0 bases from V and 0 bases from J, leaving 15 bases between.

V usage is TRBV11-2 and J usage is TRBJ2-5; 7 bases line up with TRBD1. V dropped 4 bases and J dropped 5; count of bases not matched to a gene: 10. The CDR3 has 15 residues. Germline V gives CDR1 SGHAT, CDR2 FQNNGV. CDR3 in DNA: TGTGCCAGCAGCTCGCTAATCGGGACAGTCGAGACCCAGTACTTC. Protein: CASSSLIGTVETQYF.

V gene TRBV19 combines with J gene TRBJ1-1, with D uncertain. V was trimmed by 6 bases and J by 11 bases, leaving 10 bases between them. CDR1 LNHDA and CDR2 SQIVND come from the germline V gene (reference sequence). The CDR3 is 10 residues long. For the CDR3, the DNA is TGTGCCAGTAGGCGGGAGGTGGCTTTCTTT. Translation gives CASRREVAFF.

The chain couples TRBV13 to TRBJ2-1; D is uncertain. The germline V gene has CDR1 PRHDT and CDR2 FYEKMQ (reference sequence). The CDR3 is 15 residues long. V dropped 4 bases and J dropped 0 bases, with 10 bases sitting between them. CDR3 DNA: TGTGCCAGCAGCTCAAGCTGGAGCTCCTACAATGAGCAGTTCTTC. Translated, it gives CASSSSWSSYNEQFF.

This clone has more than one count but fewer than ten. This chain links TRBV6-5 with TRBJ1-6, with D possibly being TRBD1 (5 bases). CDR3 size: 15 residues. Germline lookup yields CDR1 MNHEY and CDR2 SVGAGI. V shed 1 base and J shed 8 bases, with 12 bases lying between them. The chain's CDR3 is CASSYWRGMDSPLHF. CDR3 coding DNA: TGTGCCAGCAGTTACTGGAGGGGAATGGATTCACCCCTCCACTTT.

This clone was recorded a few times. The CDR3 reads CASSEAGLAGGSDTQYF. The CDR3, as DNA: TGTGCCAGCAGTGAAGCGGGACTAGCGGGGGGGTCAGATACGCAGTATTTT. This chain connects TRBV2 to TRBJ2-3, with 16 nucleotides matching TRBD2. J was trimmed by 4 bases and V by 0 bases; bases with no gene match: 1. CDR1 and CDR2 from the germline V gene are SNHLY and FYNNEI. This CDR3 is 17 amino acids long.

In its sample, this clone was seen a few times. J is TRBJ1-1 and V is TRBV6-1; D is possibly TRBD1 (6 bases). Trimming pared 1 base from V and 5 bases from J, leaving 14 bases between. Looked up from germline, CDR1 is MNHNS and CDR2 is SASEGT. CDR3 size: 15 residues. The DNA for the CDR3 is TGTGCCAGCAGTGAAGTATCATCGAGGGGGACTGAAGCTTTCTTT. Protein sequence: CASSEVSSRGTEAFF.

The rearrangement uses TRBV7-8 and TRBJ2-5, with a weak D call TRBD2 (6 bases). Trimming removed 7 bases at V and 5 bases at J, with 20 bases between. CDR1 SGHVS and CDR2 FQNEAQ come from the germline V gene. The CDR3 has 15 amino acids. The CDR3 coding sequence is TGTGCCAGCACGCGGCCCACGGGAGCCCGGGAGACCCAGTACTTC. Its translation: CASTRPTGARETQYF.

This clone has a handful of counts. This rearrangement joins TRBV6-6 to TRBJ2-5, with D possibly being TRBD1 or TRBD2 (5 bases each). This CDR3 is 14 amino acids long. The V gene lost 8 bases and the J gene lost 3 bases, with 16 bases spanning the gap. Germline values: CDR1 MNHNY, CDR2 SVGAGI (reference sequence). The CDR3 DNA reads TGTGCCAGCGGACTCGGGACGGTGGAAGAGACCCAGTACTTC. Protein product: CASGLGTVEETQYF.

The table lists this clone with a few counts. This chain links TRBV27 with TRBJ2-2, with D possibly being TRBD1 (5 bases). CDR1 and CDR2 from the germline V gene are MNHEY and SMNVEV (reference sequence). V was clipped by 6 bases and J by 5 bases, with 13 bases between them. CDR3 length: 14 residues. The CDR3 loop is CASRKGLNTGELFF. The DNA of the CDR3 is TGTGCCAGCAGAAAGGGGCTTAATACCGGGGAGCTGTTTTTT.

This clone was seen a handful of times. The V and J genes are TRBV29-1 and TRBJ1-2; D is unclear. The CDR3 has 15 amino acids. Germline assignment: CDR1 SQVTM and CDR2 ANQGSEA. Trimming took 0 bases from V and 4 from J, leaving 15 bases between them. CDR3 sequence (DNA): TGCAGCGTTGAAGATCGTCACTCATGGGGCTATGGCTACACCTTC. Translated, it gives CSVEDRHSWGYGYTF.